The 9 T cell receptor beta chains reported below all come from one sample, sequenced in a study of cytomegalovirus exposure and HLA in healthy donors. PCR primers comprised 60 Vbeta and 13 Jbeta primers. Method: immunoSEQ multiplex PCR; TCRdb's copy keeps in-frame clones and lacks some. This sample has fewer than 130,000 clones, with about 68% found just once. What was sequenced was PBMCs. The receptors stem from a man under 40 in good health and CMV-seropositive.

This clone was counted once. The chain couples TRBV5-1 to TRBJ2-1, with D maybe TRBD1 (5 bases). The CDR3 totals 14 residues. The germline V gene has CDR1 SGHRS and CDR2 YFSETQ. V was clipped by 5 bases and J by 6 bases, with 15 bases between them. The CDR3, as DNA: TGCGCCAGCAGGTTGCAGGGCCGCGTCAATGAGCAGTTCTTC. Translated: CASRLQGRVNEQFF.

This clone was counted between two and nine times. The chain is built from TRBV9 and TRBJ2-3; 9 bases match TRBD1. The CDR3 is 14 amino acids. Germline V gene lookup returns CDR1 SGDLS and CDR2 YYNGEE. Unmatched junction bases numbered 4, after V lost 2 bases and J lost 6 bases. CDR3 nucleotide sequence: TGTGCCAGCAGCGTCCGACAGGGGGGTGATACGCAGTATTTT. It specifies CASSVRQGGDTQYF.

The rearrangement joins TRBV15 to TRBJ1-2; D gene ambiguous. The CDR3 covers 14 residues. V dropped 6 bases and J dropped 6 bases, with 17 bases sitting between them. Germline V gene sequence: CDR1 LNHNV, CDR2 YYDKDF (reference sequence). This CDR3 is CATSTLRGENGYTF. In nucleotides, the CDR3 is TGTGCCACCAGTACCTTACGTGGGGAGAATGGCTACACCTTC.

The J gene is TRBJ1-1, the V gene TRBV6-5; D gene ambiguous. Germline lookup yields CDR1 MNHEY and CDR2 SVGAGI. The CDR3 covers 13 residues. V gave up 7 bases and J gave up 3 bases, with 12 bases separating them. The DNA for the CDR3 is TGTGCCAGCAAAGTGCAGATCTACACTGAAGCTTTCTTT. Its protein product is CASKVQIYTEAFF.

J is TRBJ1-1 and V is TRBV5-1; D not resolved. Germline CDR1 and CDR2: SGHRS and YFSETQ. V was shortened by 4 bases and J by 3 bases, with 13 bases between the two germline ends. This CDR3 has 14 residues. CDR3 residues: CASSRVTGDTEAFF. The CDR3 DNA sequence: TGCGCCAGCAGCCGGGTCACCGGGGACACTGAAGCTTTCTTT.

The V and J genes are TRBV4-1 and TRBJ1-2, with D unclear. CDR1 MGHRA and CDR2 YSYEKL come from the germline V gene. Trimming shortened V by 3 bases and J by 1 base, and 9 bases separated the two germline ends. The CDR3 sequence is 14 residues long. CDR3 in DNA: TGCGCCAGCAGCCACTCCGGACTTAACTATGGCTACACCTTC. It codes for CASSHSGLNYGYTF.

The CDR3 reads CASSPRDRSYEQYF. In DNA, the CDR3 is TGTGCCAGCAGCCCTCGGGACAGATCCTACGAGCAGTACTTC. The rearrangement joins TRBV5-4 to TRBJ2-7; 7 bases line up with TRBD1. Trimming removed 4 bases from V and 1 base from J; junction bases left unmatched: 5. There are 14 residues in the CDR3. The germline V gene encodes CDR1 SGHNT and CDR2 YYREEE (reference sequence). Full variable domain (remainder filled in from reference TRBV5-4 and TRBJ2-7): ETGVTQSPTHLIKTRGQQVTLRCSSQSGHNTVSWYQQALGQGPQFIFQYYREEENGRGNFPPRFSGLQFPNYSSELNVNALELDDSALYLCASSPRDRSYEQYFGPGTRLTVT.

This clone occurred a few times. V and J are TRBV5-1 and TRBJ2-7, with 8 positions matching TRBD1. CDR3 length: 14 residues. The ends lost 3 bases at V and 2 bases at J; junction bases unmatched: 4. Germline V CDR1 and CDR2: SGHRS, YFSETQ. The CDR3 here is CASSYDRGPYEQYF. Written as DNA, the CDR3 is TGCGCCAGCAGCTACGACAGGGGACCCTACGAGCAGTACTTC.

CDR3 sequence (DNA): TGTGCCAGCGGACAGGTTGGCTACACCTTC. It codes for CASGQVGYTF. The chain employs TRBV2 and TRBJ1-2, with 7 nucleotides matching TRBD1. Germline values: CDR1 SNHLY, CDR2 FYNNEI. V trimming: 8 bases; J trimming: 7 bases; junction bases outside the gene matches: 1. This CDR3 region has 10 residues.